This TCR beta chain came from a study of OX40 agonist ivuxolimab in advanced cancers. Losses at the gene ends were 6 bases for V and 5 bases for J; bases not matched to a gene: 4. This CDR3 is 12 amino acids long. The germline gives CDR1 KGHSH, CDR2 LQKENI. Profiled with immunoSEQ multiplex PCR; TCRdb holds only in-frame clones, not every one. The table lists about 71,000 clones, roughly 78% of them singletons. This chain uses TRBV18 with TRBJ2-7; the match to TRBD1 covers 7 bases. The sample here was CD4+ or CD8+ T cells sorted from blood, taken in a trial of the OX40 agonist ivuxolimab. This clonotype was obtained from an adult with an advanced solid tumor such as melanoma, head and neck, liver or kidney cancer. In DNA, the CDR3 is TGTGCCAGCTCCCGACAGGGTAACGAGCAGTACTTC. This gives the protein CASSRQGNEQYF.